What follows are 5 T cell receptor beta chains derived from one specimen sequenced in a study of T cell clonotyping in hematopoietic cell transplantation. Using immunoSEQ multiplex PCR, the repertoire was profiled, and TCRdb retains in-frame clones only, with some absent. The sample includes over 25,000 clones, approximately 95% of them seen just once. Source material: peripheral blood mononuclear cells. These receptors came from a man aged 45-65 years in good health. Some clones in this sample may be carry-over from other donors' samples.

V is TRBV7-9 and J is TRBJ2-5; D is ambiguous. The CDR3 is 13 residues long. With 7 bases removed from V and 1 base from J, the gap between germline ends came to 10 bases. Germline CDR1 and CDR2: SEHNR and FQNEAQ (reference sequence). In DNA form, the CDR3 reads TGTGCCAGCACCCATCAAGTCCAAGAGACCCAGTACTTC. Translated, it gives CASTHQVQETQYF.

This sequence joins TRBV25-1 and TRBJ2-5; TRBD2 is a possible D gene (5 bases). V lost 7 bases to trimming and J lost 2 bases, with 14 bases between them. Germline CDR1 is MGHDK and CDR2 is SYGVNS. This CDR3 is 14 amino acids long. The CDR3 DNA sequence: TGTGCCAGCACCAGTGGAGGTGTACAAGAGACCCAGTACTTC. This sequence encodes CASTSGGVQETQYF. Variable domain in full (rest from reference TRBV25-1 and TRBJ2-5): EADIYQTPRYLVIGTGKKITLECSQTMGHDKMYWYQQDPGMELHLIHYSYGVNSTEKGDLSSESTVSRIRTEHFPLTLESARPSHTSQYLCASTSGGVQETQYFGPGTRLLVL.

V gene TRBV7-2 combines with J gene TRBJ1-1, with D maybe TRBD1 (5 bases). Trimming cost V 8 bases and J 4 bases, with 14 bases left between them. CDR3 length: 13 amino acids. CDR1 and CDR2 (germline): SGHTA, FQGNSA. DNA of the CDR3: TGTGCCAGCCAGTGGGGCGGGAGCACTGAAGCTTTCTTT. Translated, it gives CASQWGGSTEAFF.

This chain connects TRBV23-1 to TRBJ1-2; 11 bases align to TRBD1. TRBV23-1 is reported as an ORF; its role is uncertain. Germline trimming cut 4 bases from V and 3 bases from J; bases unmatched to any gene: 7. The CDR3 totals 16 residues. The CDR3 bases are TGCGCCAGCAGTCGATATAGGGACAGGGGGGACTATGGCTACACCTTC. It codes for CASSRYRDRGDYGYTF.

The chain carries TRBV7-6 and TRBJ1-1; perhaps TRBD1 as D (5 bases). Germline V gives CDR1 SGHVS, CDR2 FNYEAQ. This CDR3 is built from 13 residues. Trimming took 6 bases from V and 3 from J, leaving 11 bases between them. CDR3 sequence reads: CASSSQGYTEAFF. CDR3 in DNA: TGTGCCAGCAGTTCTCAGGGTTACACTGAAGCTTTCTTT.